This TCR beta chain was identified in a study of post-analysis software for immune sequencing data. The CDR3 extends over 14 amino acids. Trimming took 6 bases from V and 15 from J, leaving 27 bases between them. CDR1 DFQATT and CDR2 SNEGSKA come from the germline V gene (reference sequence). Included in the TCR beta cDNA libraries were unique molecular identifiers. One entry per CDR3 protein, called by TCRdb with MiXCR from the PCR reads. The repertoire holds more than 500,000 distinct CDR3 sequences, with 30% to 40% as singletons. Points from the study as a whole: Relative to controls, patients had a few TRBV segments at higher frequency, with TRBV5-6, TRBV5-1 and TRBV20-1 among these.

As for this clonotype: As yet, its antigen is unknown.

The clonotype originates from a girl aged 2 to 17 with multiple sclerosis. The J gene is TRBJ2-1, the V gene TRBV20-1; the D is unclear. The specimen sequenced was blood. DNA for the CDR3: TGCAGTGCCCATAATGACCTGGGCCTTGCCGGGTGGTTCTTC. Translating gives CSAHNDLGLAGWFF.